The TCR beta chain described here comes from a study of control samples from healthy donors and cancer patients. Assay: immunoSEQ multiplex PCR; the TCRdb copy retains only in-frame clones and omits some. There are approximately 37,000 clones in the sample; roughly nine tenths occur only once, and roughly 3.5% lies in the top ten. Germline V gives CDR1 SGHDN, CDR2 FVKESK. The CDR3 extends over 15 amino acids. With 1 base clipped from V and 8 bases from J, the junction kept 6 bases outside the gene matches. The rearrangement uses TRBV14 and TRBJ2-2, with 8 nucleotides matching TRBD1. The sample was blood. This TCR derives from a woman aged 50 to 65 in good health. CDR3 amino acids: CASSQAGGAKGELFF. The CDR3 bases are TGTGCCAGCAGCCAAGCAGGGGGCGCGAAGGGGGAGCTGTTTTTT.